This TCR beta chain was captured in a study of human T cells and chemical hapten exposure. Study-wide context: Small pooled library volume differences mainly caused per-sample TCR yield variation.

In the source study's methods: Between about 20,000 and 750,000 TCRs appeared in each sample, and the median stood at 95,638. TCRdb re-called the RACE reads through MiXCR, storing one row per CDR3 protein. TCRdb, rather than the study authors, made the V and J calls. The sample contains approximately 90,000 distinct CDR3 sequences, 25% to 35% of which appear only once. Germline-derived CDR1 and CDR2 are DFQATT and SNEGSKA (reference sequence). The CDR3 is made up of 14 amino acids. Unmatched junction bases numbered 5, after V lost 7 bases and J lost 0 bases. The time point was: patch test 3, about 24 weeks after DPC sensitization. Treatment denoted: therapeutic diphenylcyclopropenone sensitization with weekly scalp DPC. Whole blood, unfractionated, served as the material for total RNA extraction.

The V gene is TRBV20-1, the J gene TRBJ2-7, with 11 bases fitting TRBD2. The sequence came from a man aged 35-49 years with alopecia areata. Some clones in this sample may be carry-over from other donors' samples. The sample in question was whole blood, obtained in connection with sensitization to the hapten diphenylcyclopropenone (DPC). CDR3 amino acids: CSVSGRGFSYEQYF. CDR3 coding DNA: TGCAGTGTTAGCGGGAGGGGATTCTCCTACGAGCAGTACTTC.